This T cell receptor beta chain derives from a study of beta chain features in type 1 diabetes. Findings of the study overall: Shorter TCRB CDR3s, moderately but significantly so, were found in Type 1 diabetes patients in all four CD4+ subsets.

With respect to this clone: Its antigen remains unknown.

Germline values: CDR1 SGHDT, CDR2 YYEEEE. This CDR3 comprises 15 residues. V was clipped by 4 bases and J by 1 base; unmatched bases: 8. One heparinised draw of blood, averaging roughly 110 mL, came from each donor. Using CD45RO/CCR7/CD25/CD127/CD95/CD27, CD4+ naive, central memory, regulatory and stem cell-like memory cells were sorted. Expressed TCRB transcripts were sequenced because the entire RNA isolate underwent reverse transcription. There were 3 million to 4 million reads on average in the naive, central memory and regulatory T cell samples. The method was immunoSEQ multiplex PCR; TCRdb's version includes in-frame clones alone and lacks a portion of them. The profile shows about 350,000 clones, 20% of them singletons.

Sequencing input: naive CD4+ T cells from blood. This receptor was identified in a woman between 18 and 29 years old in good health. The J gene is TRBJ2-7, the V gene TRBV5-6, with TRBD1 matching 7 bases. Written as DNA, the CDR3 is TGTGCCAGCAGCCCGGCGGTGACAGGGTCCTACGAGCAGTACTTC. This encodes CASSPAVTGSYEQYF.